This is a list of T cell receptor beta chains from one sample in a study of technical replicates of blood from a few donors. Clones were read by immunoSEQ multiplex PCR, and TCRdb kept only the in-frame ones, dropping some. The data hold approximately 76,000 clones, with around 97% observed a single time. Specimen: T cells isolated from PBMCs. The receptors here all came from a human donor in good health. Both conserved end residues are part of each CDR3. A D gene is named only where the DNA matches it firmly. A row's size may be missing; if present it is once, few, many or a size class.

j_gene: TRBJ1-6; v_gene: TRBV20-1; len: 11; d_gene: -; abundance: few; CDR3aa: CSARNSDSLHF; CDR3nt: TGCAGTGCTAGAAATTCGGACTCTCTCCACTTT
j_gene: TRBJ2-1; v_gene: TRBV6-5; len: 13; d_gene: -; abundance: -; CDR3aa: CASSYSFNNEQFF; CDR3nt: TGTGCCAGCAGTTACTCCTTTAACAATGAGCAGTTCTTC
j_gene: TRBJ2-7; v_gene: TRBV18; len: 13; d_gene: TRBD1; abundance: once; CDR3aa: CASSGTVLYEQYF; CDR3nt: TGTGCCAGCTCCGGGACAGTCCTCTACGAGCAGTACTTC
j_gene: TRBJ1-1; v_gene: TRBV2; len: 13; d_gene: TRBD1; abundance: -; CDR3aa: CASSLTGGTEAFF; CDR3nt: TGTGCCAGCAGTCTGACAGGGGGCACTGAAGCTTTCTTT
j_gene: TRBJ2-1; v_gene: TRBV5-1; len: 20; d_gene: TRBD2; abundance: -; CDR3aa: CASSSGGLAGVLYSSNEQFF; CDR3nt: TGCGCCAGCAGCTCCGGGGGACTAGCGGGAGTGCTCTACAGCTCCAATGAGCAGTTCTTC
j_gene: TRBJ2-2; v_gene: TRBV11-2; len: 16; d_gene: -; abundance: once; CDR3aa: CASSLVLTGLAGELFF; CDR3nt: TGTGCCAGCAGCTTAGTATTAACGGGTTTGGCCGGGGAGCTGTTTTTT
j_gene: TRBJ1-4; v_gene: TRBV5-4; len: 17; d_gene: -; abundance: -; CDR3aa: CASSFGIQGLGNEKLFF; CDR3nt: TGTGCCAGCAGCTTCGGTATTCAGGGTCTTGGGAATGAAAAACTGTTTTTT
j_gene: TRBJ2-2; v_gene: TRBV5-1; len: 14; d_gene: TRBD2; abundance: -; CDR3aa: CASSAGGVTGELFF; CDR3nt: TGCGCCAGCAGCGCGGGGGGGGTCACCGGGGAGCTGTTTTTT
j_gene: TRBJ2-1; v_gene: TRBV1; len: 23; d_gene: -; abundance: -; CDR3aa: CTSREPGLAGEGPRCTGNNEQFF; CDR3nt: TGCACCAGCAGAGAACCGGGACTAGCGGGAGAAGGCCCTAGGTGCACAGGAAACAATGAGCAGTTCTTC
j_gene: TRBJ1-5; v_gene: TRBV7-8; len: 15; d_gene: -; abundance: -; CDR3aa: CASSLVLEYNQPQHF; CDR3nt: TGTGCCAGCAGCTTAGTTTTGGAGTACAATCAGCCCCAGCATTTT
j_gene: TRBJ2-1; v_gene: TRBV5-5; len: 17; d_gene: TRBD2; abundance: -; CDR3aa: CASSHSGGPSLYNEQFF; CDR3nt: TGTGCCAGCAGCCATAGCGGGGGGCCCTCCCTATACAATGAGCAGTTCTTC
j_gene: TRBJ1-5; v_gene: TRBV2; len: 15; d_gene: -; abundance: once; CDR3aa: CASSEQGLENQPQHF; CDR3nt: TGTGCCAGCAGTGAACAGGGATTGGAAAATCAGCCCCAGCATTTT
j_gene: TRBJ1-2; v_gene: TRBV7-9; len: 16; d_gene: -; abundance: -; CDR3aa: CASSLGGRGSLYGYTF; CDR3nt: TGTGCCAGCAGCTTAGGAGGCAGGGGCTCTCTCTATGGCTACACCTTC
j_gene: TRBJ2-7; v_gene: TRBV7-9; len: 14; d_gene: TRBD1; abundance: -; CDR3aa: CASSLAQGDHEQYF; CDR3nt: TGTGCCAGCAGCTTAGCCCAGGGGGATCACGAGCAGTACTTC
j_gene: TRBJ1-5; v_gene: TRBV28; len: 14; d_gene: -; abundance: -; CDR3aa: CASSFAGRNQPQHF; CDR3nt: TGTGCCAGCAGTTTCGCAGGGCGGAATCAGCCCCAGCATTTT
j_gene: TRBJ2-4; v_gene: TRBV4-2; len: 19; d_gene: -; abundance: once; CDR3aa: CASSQERGNIRTDKNIQYF; CDR3nt: TGTGCCAGCAGCCAAGAGCGGGGCAATATAAGGACTGACAAAAACATTCAGTACTTC
j_gene: TRBJ2-1; v_gene: TRBV2; len: 15; d_gene: TRBD2; abundance: -; CDR3aa: CASSVAGTRRNEQFF; CDR3nt: TGTGCCAGCAGTGTGGCCGGGACTAGAAGAAATGAGCAGTTCTTC
j_gene: TRBJ1-1; v_gene: TRBV7-3; len: 14; d_gene: TRBD1; abundance: -; CDR3aa: CASSLGQGSTEAFF; CDR3nt: TGTGCCAGCAGCCTCGGACAGGGGAGCACTGAAGCTTTCTTT
j_gene: TRBJ2-5; v_gene: TRBV28; len: 14; d_gene: TRBD1; abundance: -; CDR3aa: CASRSPGQGGTQYF; CDR3nt: TGTGCCAGCAGGTCGCCGGGACAGGGAGGGACCCAGTACTTC
j_gene: TRBJ2-1; v_gene: TRBV2; len: 12; d_gene: TRBD2; abundance: -; CDR3aa: CASSGGRNEQFF; CDR3nt: TGTGCCAGCAGTGGCGGGAGAAATGAGCAGTTCTTC
j_gene: TRBJ2-7; v_gene: TRBV5-1; len: 18; d_gene: -; abundance: -; CDR3aa: CASSLRGVTGPTSYEQYF; CDR3nt: TGCGCCAGCAGCTTGCGCGGTGTGACAGGTCCCACATCCTACGAGCAGTACTTC
j_gene: TRBJ1-2; v_gene: TRBV7-2; len: 14; d_gene: TRBD1; abundance: -; CDR3aa: CASSSRQGLYGYTF; CDR3nt: TGTGCCAGCAGCTCGCGACAGGGGCTCTATGGCTACACCTTC
j_gene: TRBJ1-5; v_gene: TRBV10-1; len: 19; d_gene: TRBD1; abundance: -; CDR3aa: CASSESRGLQGAVVQPQHF; CDR3nt: TGCGCCAGCAGTGAGTCGAGAGGGCTACAGGGGGCAGTAGTTCAGCCCCAGCATTTT
j_gene: TRBJ1-1; v_gene: TRBV25-1; len: 13; d_gene: -; abundance: -; CDR3aa: CASKGRENTEAFF; CDR3nt: TGTGCCAGCAAAGGACGGGAGAACACTGAAGCTTTCTTT
j_gene: TRBJ1-5; v_gene: TRBV5-5; len: 14; d_gene: TRBD1; abundance: -; CDR3aa: CASSTGTANQPQHF; CDR3nt: TGTGCCAGCAGCACCGGGACAGCCAATCAGCCCCAGCATTTT
j_gene: TRBJ1-1; v_gene: TRBV5-6; len: 14; d_gene: TRBD1; abundance: -; CDR3aa: CASSLGGMDTEAFF; CDR3nt: TGTGCCAGCAGCTTAGGGGGCATGGACACTGAAGCTTTCTTT
j_gene: TRBJ1-2; v_gene: TRBV30; len: 16; d_gene: TRBD1; abundance: -; CDR3aa: CAWSVPKLTGRYGYTF; CDR3nt: TGTGCCTGGAGTGTCCCTAAACTGACAGGGCGCTATGGCTACACCTTC
j_gene: TRBJ1-4; v_gene: TRBV9; len: 17; d_gene: TRBD1; abundance: -; CDR3aa: CASSEYGQGDVNEKLFF; CDR3nt: TGTGCCAGCAGCGAGTACGGACAGGGGGACGTCAATGAAAAACTGTTTTTT
j_gene: TRBJ2-5; v_gene: TRBV7-8; len: 16; d_gene: -; abundance: -; CDR3aa: CASSLLLARAGETQYF; CDR3nt: TGTGCCAGCAGCCTCCTATTAGCGCGCGCCGGGGAGACCCAGTACTTC
j_gene: TRBJ2-3; v_gene: TRBV27; len: 15; d_gene: TRBD2; abundance: -; CDR3aa: CASSPGTSGADTQYF; CDR3nt: TGTGCCAGCAGCCCCGGGACTAGCGGGGCAGATACGCAGTATTTT
j_gene: TRBJ1-2; v_gene: TRBV28; len: 16; d_gene: -; abundance: -; CDR3aa: CASSHHSVRGVYGYTF; CDR3nt: TGTGCCAGCAGTCACCACTCCGTCAGGGGCGTCTATGGCTACACCTTC
j_gene: TRBJ1-4; v_gene: TRBV11-2; len: 15; d_gene: -; abundance: -; CDR3aa: CASSTWGGEREKLFF; CDR3nt: TGTGCCAGCAGCACCTGGGGGGGGGAGAGGGAAAAACTGTTTTTT
j_gene: TRBJ1-2; v_gene: TRBV7-9; len: 13; d_gene: -; abundance: once; CDR3aa: CASSLAAEYGYTF; CDR3nt: TGTGCCAGCAGCTTAGCGGCGGAATATGGCTACACCTTC
j_gene: TRBJ1-5; v_gene: TRBV6-5; len: 15; d_gene: TRBD1; abundance: -; CDR3aa: CASSWTGDSNQPQHF; CDR3nt: TGTGCCAGCAGTTGGACAGGGGATAGCAATCAGCCCCAGCATTTT
j_gene: TRBJ2-7; v_gene: TRBV7-9; len: 16; d_gene: TRBD1; abundance: -; CDR3aa: CASSGYRGRNSYEQYF; CDR3nt: TGTGCCAGCAGCGGATACAGGGGCCGCAACTCCTACGAGCAGTACTTC
j_gene: TRBJ1-2; v_gene: TRBV11-2; len: 13; d_gene: -; abundance: -; CDR3aa: CASRRTGSYGYTF; CDR3nt: TGTGCCAGCAGGCGTACAGGCAGCTATGGCTACACCTTC
j_gene: TRBJ1-4; v_gene: TRBV5-1; len: 14; d_gene: TRBD1; abundance: -; CDR3aa: CASSSGQGDEKLFF; CDR3nt: TGCGCCAGCTCGTCGGGACAGGGAGACGAAAAACTGTTTTTT
j_gene: TRBJ1-1; v_gene: TRBV6-1; len: 13; d_gene: -; abundance: -; CDR3aa: CASSQTPNTEAFF; CDR3nt: TGTGCCAGCAGCCAAACACCTAACACTGAAGCTTTCTTT
j_gene: TRBJ2-1; v_gene: TRBV4-2; len: 18; d_gene: TRBD2; abundance: -; CDR3aa: CASSQVPLAGRSYNEQFF; CDR3nt: TGTGCCAGCAGCCAAGTACCCTTAGCGGGGCGCTCCTACAATGAGCAGTTCTTC
j_gene: TRBJ1-5; v_gene: TRBV27; len: 13; d_gene: -; abundance: -; CDR3aa: CASSLGGKQPQHF; CDR3nt: TGTGCCAGCAGTTTAGGGGGGAAACAGCCCCAGCATTTT
j_gene: TRBJ1-1; v_gene: TRBV19; len: 14; d_gene: TRBD1; abundance: -; CDR3aa: CASSIGQGRSEAFF; CDR3nt: TGTGCCAGTAGTATAGGACAGGGGAGATCTGAAGCTTTCTTT
j_gene: TRBJ2-4; v_gene: TRBV4-1; len: 15; d_gene: -; abundance: -; CDR3aa: CASSQGQGTKNIQYF; CDR3nt: TGCGCCAGCAGCCAAGGCCAGGGAACCAAAAACATTCAGTACTTC
j_gene: TRBJ1-1; v_gene: TRBV7-9; len: 18; d_gene: -; abundance: -; CDR3aa: CASTVKRSKGLMNTEAFF; CDR3nt: TGTGCCAGCACCGTAAAGCGGTCGAAAGGGCTTATGAACACTGAAGCTTTCTTT
j_gene: TRBJ2-5; v_gene: TRBV6-5; len: 13; d_gene: -; abundance: once; CDR3aa: CASSYRYQETQYF; CDR3nt: TGTGCCAGCAGTTACCGTTATCAAGAGACCCAGTACTTC
j_gene: TRBJ2-6; v_gene: TRBV9; len: 14; d_gene: -; abundance: -; CDR3aa: CASSVHSGANVLTF; CDR3nt: TGTGCCAGCAGCGTCCACTCTGGGGCCAACGTCCTGACTTTC
j_gene: TRBJ2-5; v_gene: TRBV4-1; len: 17; d_gene: TRBD1; abundance: -; CDR3aa: CASSQAPGQGVQETQYF; CDR3nt: TGCGCCAGCAGCCAAGCCCCGGGACAGGGGGTCCAAGAGACCCAGTACTTC